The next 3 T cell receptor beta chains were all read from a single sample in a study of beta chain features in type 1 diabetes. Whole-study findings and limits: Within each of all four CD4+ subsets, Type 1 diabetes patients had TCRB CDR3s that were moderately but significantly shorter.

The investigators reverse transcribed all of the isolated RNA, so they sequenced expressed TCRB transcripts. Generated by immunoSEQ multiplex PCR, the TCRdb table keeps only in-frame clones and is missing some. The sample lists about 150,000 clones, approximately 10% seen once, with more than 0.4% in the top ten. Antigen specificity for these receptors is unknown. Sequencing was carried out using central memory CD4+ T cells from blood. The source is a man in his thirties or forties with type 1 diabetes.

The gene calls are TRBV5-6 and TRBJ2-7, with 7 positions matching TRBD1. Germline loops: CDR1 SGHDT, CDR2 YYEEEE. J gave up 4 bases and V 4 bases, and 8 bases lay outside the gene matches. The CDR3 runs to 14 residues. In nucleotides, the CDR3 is TGTGCCAGCAGCGCCCGACAGGGTACGTACGAGCAGTACTTC. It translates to CASSARQGTYEQYF.

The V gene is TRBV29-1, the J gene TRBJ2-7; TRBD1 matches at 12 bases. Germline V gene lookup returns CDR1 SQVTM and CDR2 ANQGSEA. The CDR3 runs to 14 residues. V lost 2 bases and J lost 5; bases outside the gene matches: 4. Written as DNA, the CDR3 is TGCAGCGTTGAACCGGGACAGGGGGCCGACGAGCAGTACTTC. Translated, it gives CSVEPGQGADEQYF.

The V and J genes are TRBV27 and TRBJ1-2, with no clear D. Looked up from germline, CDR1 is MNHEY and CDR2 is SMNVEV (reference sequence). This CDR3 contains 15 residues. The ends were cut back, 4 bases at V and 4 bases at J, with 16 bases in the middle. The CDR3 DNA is TGTGCCAGCAGTTGGCCAACTAGGCGCCCCTATGGCTACACCTTC. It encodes CASSWPTRRPYGYTF.